Reported below is one T cell receptor beta chain. The data were taken from a study of blood T cell repertoires in COVID-19. About the research overall: PBMCs, B-cell-depleted T cells, or T cells provided the cDNA or gDNA that made up the material.

The repertoire was sequenced with immunoSEQ multiplex PCR; TCRdb's copy has only in-frame clones and lacks some. The repertoire holds 150,000 to 200,000 clones, roughly 90% seen once, with nearly 5% in the top ten. Seattle participants joined during active infection and were tracked over time. This CDR3 is 13 amino acids long. Germline CDR1 and CDR2: SGHTA and FQGTGA. V was trimmed by 5 bases and J by 4 bases, leaving 12 bases between them. The chain is built from TRBV7-3 and TRBJ2-7; D possibly corresponds to TRBD2 (5 bases). The sequence was obtained from a man aged 25 to 40 with COVID-19, enrolled during active disease. The sequencing sample was made of peripheral blood. The CDR3 DNA is TGTGCCAGCAGCCGGTTCACTAGTTACGAGCAGTACTTC. It translates to CASSRFTSYEQYF.